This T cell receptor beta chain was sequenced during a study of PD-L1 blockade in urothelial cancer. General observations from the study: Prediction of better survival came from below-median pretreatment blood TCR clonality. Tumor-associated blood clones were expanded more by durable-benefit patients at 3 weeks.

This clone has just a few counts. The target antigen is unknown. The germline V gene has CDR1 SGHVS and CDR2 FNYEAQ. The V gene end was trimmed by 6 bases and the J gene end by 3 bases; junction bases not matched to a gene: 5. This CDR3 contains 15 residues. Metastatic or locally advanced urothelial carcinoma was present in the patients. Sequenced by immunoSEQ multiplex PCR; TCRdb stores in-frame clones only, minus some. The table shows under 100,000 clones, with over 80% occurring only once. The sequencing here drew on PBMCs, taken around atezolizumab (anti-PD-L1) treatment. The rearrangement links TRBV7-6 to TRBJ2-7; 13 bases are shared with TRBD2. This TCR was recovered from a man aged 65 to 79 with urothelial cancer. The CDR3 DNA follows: TGTGCCAGCAGGGAAGGGACTAGCGGGAACTACGAGCAGTACTTC. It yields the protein CASREGTSGNYEQYF.